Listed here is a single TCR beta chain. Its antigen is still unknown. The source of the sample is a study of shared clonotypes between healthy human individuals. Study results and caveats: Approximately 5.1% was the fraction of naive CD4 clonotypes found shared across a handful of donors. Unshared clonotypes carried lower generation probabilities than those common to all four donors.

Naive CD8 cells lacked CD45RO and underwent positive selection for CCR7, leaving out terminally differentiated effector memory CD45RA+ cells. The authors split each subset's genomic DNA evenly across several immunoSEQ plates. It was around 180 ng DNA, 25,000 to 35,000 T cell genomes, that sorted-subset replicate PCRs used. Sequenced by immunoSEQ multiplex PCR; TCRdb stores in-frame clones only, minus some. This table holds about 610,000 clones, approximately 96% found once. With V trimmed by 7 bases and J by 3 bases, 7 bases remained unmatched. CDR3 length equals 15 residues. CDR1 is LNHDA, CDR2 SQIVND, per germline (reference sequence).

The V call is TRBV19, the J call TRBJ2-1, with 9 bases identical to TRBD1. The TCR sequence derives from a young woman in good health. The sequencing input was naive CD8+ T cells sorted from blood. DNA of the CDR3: TGTGCCAGTACTAGGGACAGGGAAGGCTACAATGAGCAGTTCTTC. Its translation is CASTRDREGYNEQFF. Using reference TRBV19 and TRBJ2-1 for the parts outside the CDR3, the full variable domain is DGGITQSPKYLFRKEGQNVTLSCEQNLNHDAMYWYRQDPGQGLRLIYYSQIVNDFQKGDIAEGYSVSREKKESFPLTVTSAQKNPTAFYLCASTRDREGYNEQFFGPGTRLTVL.